What follows are 20 T cell receptor beta chains derived from one specimen sequenced in a study of CD4+ T cells in melanoma. TCRdb's copy holds only in-frame clones and misses some; the assay was immunoSEQ multiplex PCR. The data hold about 21,000 clones, with around 79% observed a single time. Sequencing used cells from a culture (not recorded whether cultured in vitro). Receptors were obtained from a human donor with melanoma.

The chain couples TRBV4-1 to TRBJ1-2; D gene unclear. V lost 1 base and J 0 bases, leaving 9 bases between the germline ends. CDR1 and CDR2 (germline): MGHRA, YSYEKL. The CDR3 has 15 residues. CDR3 bases: TGCGCCAGCAGCCAAGTAGGATTAGCTAACTATGGCTACACCTTC. Translating it yields CASSQVGLANYGYTF.

J is TRBJ2-5 and V is TRBV5-1, with D uncertain. Trimming cost V 1 base and J 3 bases, with 7 bases left between them. This CDR3 region has 13 residues. Germline CDR1 SGHRS, CDR2 YFSETQ. The DNA of the CDR3 is TGCGCCAGCAGCTTGAGGCCAAAAGAGACCCAGTACTTC. It is translated as CASSLRPKETQYF.

The chain has TRBV25-1 and TRBJ2-4; D unclear. Germline CDR1 MGHDK, CDR2 SYGVNS. Trimming shortened V by 8 bases and J by 0 bases, and 14 bases separated the two germline ends. CDR3 size: 15 residues. The CDR3 DNA reads as TGTGCCAGCTCGGATCCCTCAGAAGCCAAAAACATTCAGTACTTC. Encoded protein: CASSDPSEAKNIQYF.

The rearrangement joins TRBV7-3 to TRBJ2-1; 9 nucleotides line up with TRBD1. Germline assignment: CDR1 SGHTA and CDR2 FQGTGA. V trimming: 5 bases; J trimming: 2 bases; junction bases outside the gene matches: 4. The CDR3 is made up of 15 amino acids. CDR3 sequence (DNA): TGTGCCAGCAGCCTCACAGGGGGCCCCTACAATGAGCAGTTCTTC. This gives the protein CASSLTGGPYNEQFF. Variable domain in full (rest from reference TRBV7-3 and TRBJ2-1): GAGVSQTPSNKVTEKGKYVELRCDPISGHTALYWYRQSLGQGPEFLIYFQGTGAADDSGLPNDRFFAVRPEGSVSTLKIQRTERGDSAVYLCASSLTGGPYNEQFFGPGTRLTVL.

The V gene is TRBV5-1, the J gene TRBJ2-2; the D is unclear. V dropped 2 bases and J dropped 1 base, with 6 bases sitting between them. This CDR3 has 14 residues. Germline CDR1 is SGHRS and CDR2 is YFSETQ. CDR3 residues: CASSLSRNTGELFF. The CDR3 nucleotides are TGCGCCAGCAGCTTAAGCAGGAACACCGGGGAGCTGTTTTTT.

The rearrangement links TRBV7-2 to TRBJ1-2; 8 bases fit TRBD1. J lost 4 bases, V lost 0 bases, and 7 bases had no gene match. Germline V gives CDR1 SGHTA, CDR2 FQGNSA. The CDR3 extends over 16 amino acids. CDR3 sequence reads: CASSLATGALIYGYTF. The CDR3 DNA follows: TGTGCCAGCAGCTTAGCGACAGGGGCCCTTATCTATGGCTACACCTTC.

The rearrangement links TRBV4-1 to TRBJ1-1, with D possibly being TRBD1 (6 bases). The V end was cut by 0 bases, the J end by 2 bases, with 13 bases between. Germline-derived CDR1 and CDR2 are MGHRA and YSYEKL. CDR3 length: 16 residues. Here the CDR3 reads CASSQDRDRRNTEAFF. DNA of the CDR3: TGCGCCAGCAGCCAAGATCGTGACAGGCGTAACACTGAAGCTTTCTTT.

This sequence joins TRBV2 and TRBJ2-7, with 11 bases identical to TRBD2. The V and J ends lost 7 bases and 4 bases, in that order; junction bases with no gene match: 6. CDR3 length: 14 residues. Germline CDR1 is SNHLY and CDR2 is FYNNEI. DNA of the CDR3: TGTGCCAGCACGCATAGCGGGGGGGGTTACGAGCAGTACTTC. Translation: CASTHSGGGYEQYF. Full variable domain (remainder filled in from reference TRBV2 and TRBJ2-7): EPEVTQTPSHQVTQMGQEVILRCVPISNHLYFYWYRQILGQKVEFLVSFYNNEISEKSEIFDDQFSVERPDGSNFTLKIRSTKLEDSAMYFCASTHSGGGYEQYFGPGTRLTVT.

This chain joins TRBV27 and TRBJ1-2, with D perhaps matching TRBD1 (5 bases). V was clipped by 6 bases and J by 2 bases, with 13 bases between them. Looked up from germline, CDR1 is MNHEY and CDR2 is SMNVEV (reference sequence). This CDR3 has 14 residues. CDR3 coding DNA: TGTGCCAGCAGACCGGGGGGAAGAAACTATGGCTACACCTTC. Translated: CASRPGGRNYGYTF.

In this sample, this clone turned up once. V usage is TRBV23-1 and J usage is TRBJ1-3; D unclear. TRBV23-1 qualifies as an ORF whose function is uncertain. The CDR3 covers 15 residues. V was trimmed by 0 bases and J by 4 bases, leaving 10 bases between them. The CDR3 here is CASSQSGGRGNTIYF. In nucleotides, the CDR3 is TGCGCCAGCAGTCAATCGGGCGGGAGAGGAAACACCATATATTTT.

The rearrangement joins TRBV9 to TRBJ1-6, with a possible D match to TRBD1 (5 bases). CDR1 and CDR2 (germline): SGDLS, YYNGEE. The germline V and J ends were trimmed by 0 bases and 4 bases, with 5 bases remaining between them. CDR3 length: 14 amino acids. CDR3 coding DNA: TGTGCCAGCAGCGTAGGACAGTATAATTCACCCCTCCACTTT. It translates to CASSVGQYNSPLHF. The complete variable domain, with remaining parts taken from reference TRBV9 and TRBJ1-6, reads DSGVTQTPKHLITATGQRVTLRCSPRSGDLSVYWYQQSLDQGLQFLIQYYNGEERAKGNILERFSAQQFPDLHSELNLSSLELGDSALYFCASSVGQYNSPLHFGNGTRLTVT.

In DNA, the CDR3 is TGTGCCAGCAGCCGGATAAACACTGAAGCTTTCTTT. Translating gives CASSRINTEAFF. The chain links TRBV2 to TRBJ1-1; no clear D gene. The CDR3 length is 12 residues. V dropped 6 bases and J dropped 2 bases, with 7 bases sitting between them. Germline V gene data show CDR1 as SNHLY and CDR2 as FYNNEI.

This clone was observed a single time. The V call is TRBV19, the J call TRBJ1-6; TRBD1 matches 12 bases. Losses at the gene ends were 11 bases for V and 5 bases for J; bases not matched to a gene: 10. Germline V CDR1 and CDR2: LNHDA, SQIVND (reference sequence). The CDR3 has 16 amino acids. This CDR3 reads CASHPGTGGNNSPLHF. In DNA, the CDR3 is TGTGCCTCTCACCCGGGGACAGGGGGCAATAATTCACCCCTCCACTTT.

The J gene is TRBJ1-4, the V gene TRBV5-1; the D is unclear. With 5 bases removed from V and 0 bases from J, the gap between germline ends came to 11 bases. The CDR3 extends over 15 amino acids. Germline V lookup: CDR1 SGHRS, CDR2 YFSETQ. This CDR3 reads CASRRALSTNEKLFF. The CDR3 DNA sequence: TGCGCCAGCAGACGGGCTCTCTCAACTAATGAAAAACTGTTTTTT.

The CDR3 DNA reads as TGTGCCAGCAGGGCTCGACGAGACCTCACGGAAGCTTTCTTT. Translated: CASRARRDLTEAFF. This chain links TRBV6-5 with TRBJ1-1; D call uncertain. V lost 6 bases, J lost 8 bases, and 19 bases lay in between. The CDR3 sequence is 14 residues long. Germline CDR1 is MNHEY and CDR2 is SVGAGI.

The chain uses TRBV5-1 and TRBJ2-7; no definite D call. V lost 3 bases and J lost 4, with 8 bases in between. CDR3 length: 12 residues. Per germline, CDR1 SGHRS and CDR2 YFSETQ. The CDR3 region is CASSSPGYEQYF. The DNA for the CDR3 is TGCGCCAGCAGCTCACCGGGTTACGAGCAGTACTTC.

The chain carries TRBV5-1 and TRBJ2-2; tentative D call: TRBD1 (6 bases). The CDR3 runs 14 residues. V was pared by 4 bases and J by 1 base, with 8 bases between. Germline values: CDR1 SGHRS, CDR2 YFSETQ. Here the CDR3 reads CASSRGQNTGELFF. In DNA form, the CDR3 reads TGCGCCAGCAGCCGGGGACAGAACACCGGGGAGCTGTTTTTT. Combining the CDR3 with reference TRBV5-1 and TRBJ2-2 gives the whole variable domain KAGVTQTPRYLIKTRGQQVTLSCSPISGHRSVSWYQQTPGQGLQFLFEYFSETQRNKGNFPGRFSGRQFSNSRSEMNVSTLELGDSALYLCASSRGQNTGELFFGEGSRLTVL.

The chain recombines TRBV5-1 with TRBJ1-4; TRBD1 aligns across 10 bases. The CDR3 has 14 amino acids. V gave up 3 bases and J gave up 7 bases; unmatched junction bases: 3. CDR1 is SGHRS and CDR2 is YFSETQ in the germline V gene. The CDR3 here is CASSWGDRGEKLFF. The CDR3 DNA follows: TGCGCCAGCAGCTGGGGGGACAGGGGTGAAAAACTGTTTTTT.

The CDR3 here is CASSFQQGAGTEAFF. The CDR3 coding sequence is TGTGCCAGCAGCTTTCAACAGGGGGCTGGGACTGAAGCTTTCTTT. The rearrangement uses TRBV11-2 and TRBJ1-1, with 9 bases identical to TRBD1. V dropped 3 bases and J dropped 5; count of bases not matched to a gene: 7. This CDR3 region has 15 residues. Germline values: CDR1 SGHAT, CDR2 FQNNGV.

The chain employs TRBV6-5 and TRBJ1-1; 7 bases match TRBD1. Trimming removed 8 bases from V and 6 bases from J; junction bases left unmatched: 9. The CDR3 sequence is 13 residues long. From germline, CDR1 is MNHEY and CDR2 SVGAGI. The CDR3 loop is CASLKTGHAEAFF. The CDR3 region has the DNA TGTGCCAGCCTTAAGACAGGGCACGCTGAAGCTTTCTTT.